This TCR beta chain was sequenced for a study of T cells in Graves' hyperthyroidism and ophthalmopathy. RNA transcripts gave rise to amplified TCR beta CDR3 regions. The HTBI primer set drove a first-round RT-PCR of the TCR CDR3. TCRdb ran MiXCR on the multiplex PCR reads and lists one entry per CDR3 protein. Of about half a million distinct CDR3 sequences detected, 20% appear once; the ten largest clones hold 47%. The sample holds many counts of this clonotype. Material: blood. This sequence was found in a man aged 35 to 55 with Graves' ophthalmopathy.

The CDR3, as DNA: TGTGCCAGCAGTCGGACATTCAACACTGAAGCTTTCTTT. It yields the protein CASSRTFNTEAFF. The rearrangement joins TRBV6-1 to TRBJ1-1; D might be TRBD1 (5 bases). The CDR3 totals 13 residues. Trimming removed 5 bases from V and 2 bases from J, with 9 bases in between. Germline lookup yields CDR1 MNHNS and CDR2 SASEGT.